This T cell receptor (beta chain) came from a study of OX40 agonist ivuxolimab in advanced cancers. This CDR3 is built from 15 residues. Germline lookup yields CDR1 SGHDT and CDR2 YYEEEE. Deletions cut 0 bases from V and 3 bases from J, with 10 bases between. The method was immunoSEQ multiplex PCR; TCRdb's version includes in-frame clones alone and lacks a portion of them. The profile covers about 97,000 clones, with about 90% appearing a single time and 5.5% taken by the ten largest. The sample consisted of CD4+ or CD8+ T cells sorted from blood, taken in a trial of the OX40 agonist ivuxolimab. The receptor comes from an adult with an advanced solid tumor such as melanoma, head and neck, liver or kidney cancer. The chain carries TRBV5-6 and TRBJ2-1; tentative D call: TRBD2 (5 bases). In nucleotides, the CDR3 is TGTGCCAGCAGCTTGGTAGCGCGGAACTACAATGAGCAGTTCTTC. Amino acid sequence: CASSLVARNYNEQFF. Complete variable domain (other parts from reference TRBV5-6 and TRBJ2-1): DAGVTQSPTHLIKTRGQQVTLRCSPKSGHDTVSWYQQALGQGPQFIFQYYEEEERQRGNFPDRFSGHQFPNYSSELNVNALLLGDSALYLCASSLVARNYNEQFFGPGTRLTVL.